This T cell receptor beta chain was captured in a study of blood T cell repertoires in COVID-19 (dated by TCRdb to 2018 to 2020). For context, the study as a whole: Collaborator samples came from the United States, Italy and Spain and covered acute and convalescent phases of COVID-19. The prospective study material was composed of cDNA or gDNA derived from T cells, B-cell-depleted T cells, or PBMCs. Subjects who had been exposed to COVID-19, were actively infected with it, or had recovered from it provided the deeply sampled blood TCRbeta repertoires that made up the dataset. A freely available public database, intended as a resource for researchers studying the immune response to SARS-CoV-2, is where the repertoires were released. The samples were drawn from two sources: the first 160 participants of the ongoing ImmuneRACE study, and 950 to 1,500 subjects contributed by 6 global collaborators. Nearly every sample came with metadata listing a de-identified subject ID, COVID-19 status, age in years and sex. Where HLA class I and class II types were available, the types were taken from metadata supplied by the sample provider, not from assay-based typing. Study-level results and caveats: The amount of clinical and demographic metadata varied by source and participant and was provided uncurated.

TCRbeta CDR3 regions were amplified from genomic DNA using the immunoSEQ Assay, a bias-controlled multiplex PCR. On the study's bioinformatics: The number of nucleated cells in each sample was estimated from the amplification of reference gene primers within the assay. To quantify the absolute abundance of each unique TCRbeta CDR3 rearrangement, sequence reads were collapsed and filtered. For each sample, productive Simpson clonality was calculated as the square root of Simpson's diversity index across productive rearrangements. Entries here come from immuneACCESS through TCRdb and include only in-frame sequences with V and J called. Some clones fail to appear in such tables; in the studies checked, an unresolved V gene covers under half of the shortfall, and the cause of the remainder is unknown. V, J and clone size derive from that table, while D and trimming were established from the DNA sequence. This sample has fewer than 250,000 clones in its table, and 85% of those were observed once. The ten largest account for around 6.8% of the sample.

The collaborating institutions used their own protocols to collect whole blood in K2EDTA tubes. For TCRbeta analysis, collaborators shipped samples as frozen whole blood, isolated PBMCs, or DNA extracted from either of those sample types. Points on this clone: Its binding antigen is unknown. Base qualities were left out, and no much larger clone turns up one base away.

Relative to germline, V is 0 bases shorter and J is 7 bases shorter, with 8 bases between their ends. Looking up the germline V gene yields CDR1 SGHDT and CDR2 YYEEEE. From the cysteine up to the phenylalanine, the CDR3 has a length of 12 residues. Only the CDR3 DNA stays, 36 bases, in frame from base 1. Sequenced: peripheral blood. The rearrangement combines TRBV5-6 with TRBJ2-7; the D gene is possibly TRBD1, with 5 bases matching. The sequence was obtained from a woman aged 55-69 years with active or convalescent COVID-19. The CDR3 sequence is CASSLGPGEQYF. In nucleotides, the sequence is TGTGCCAGCAGCTTGGGGCCAGGGGAGCAGTACTTC.